This entry concerns a single T cell receptor (beta chain). This sample was taken from a study of T cell responses to AZD1222 COVID-19 vaccine. Germline V CDR1 and CDR2: LGHDT, YNNKEL (reference sequence). V lost 3 bases to trimming and J lost 8 bases; unmatched junction nucleotides: 10. This CDR3 is 14 amino acids long. The method was immunoSEQ multiplex PCR; TCRdb's version includes in-frame clones alone and lacks a portion of them. The table has about 140,000 clones, more than 85% seen once. This clonotype originated in an adult who received the AZD1222 COVID-19 vaccine. The genes are TRBV3-1 (or the pseudogene TRBV3-2) and TRBJ2-7, with TRBD1 matching over 7 bases. Source: peripheral blood, taken 28 days after the second AZD1222 dose. CDR3 in DNA: TGTGCCAGCAGCCAGCCTAACAGGGGTGGAAAGCAGTACTTC. Translated: CASSQPNRGGKQYF.